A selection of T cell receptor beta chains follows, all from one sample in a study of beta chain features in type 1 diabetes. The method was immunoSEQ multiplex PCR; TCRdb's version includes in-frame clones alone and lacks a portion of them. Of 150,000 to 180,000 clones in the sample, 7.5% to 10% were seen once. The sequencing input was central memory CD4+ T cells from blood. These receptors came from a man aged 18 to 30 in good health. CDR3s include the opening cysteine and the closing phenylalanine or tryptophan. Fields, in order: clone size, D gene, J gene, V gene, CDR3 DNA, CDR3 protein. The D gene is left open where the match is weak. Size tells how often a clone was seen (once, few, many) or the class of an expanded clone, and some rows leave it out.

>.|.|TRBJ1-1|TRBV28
TGTGCCAGCAGCGGGTCGCGATGGGACACTGAAGCTTTCTTT
CASSGSRWDTEAFF
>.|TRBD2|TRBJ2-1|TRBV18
TGTGCCAGCTCGCGGGGGGCCGACAATGAGCAGTTCTTC
CASSRGADNEQFF
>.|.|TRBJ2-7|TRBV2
TGTGCCAGCAGCGCTAATTACGAGCAGTACTTC
CASSANYEQYF
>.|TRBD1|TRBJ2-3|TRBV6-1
TGTGCCAGCTTTCCGGGACAGCCAACAGATACGCAGTATTTT
CASFPGQPTDTQYF
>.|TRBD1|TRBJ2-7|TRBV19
TGTGCCAGTAGTCCCAGGCAGGGGGCTTCCTACGAGCAGTACTTC
CASSPRQGASYEQYF
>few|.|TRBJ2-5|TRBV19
TGTGCCAGTAGTGTGGACAGACAAGAGACCCAGTACTTC
CASSVDRQETQYF
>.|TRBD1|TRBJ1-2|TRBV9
TGTGCCAGCAGGACTACAGGGGGCAATGGCTACACCTTC
CASRTTGGNGYTF
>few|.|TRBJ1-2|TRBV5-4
TGTGCCAGCAGCTTGGACCGGGTAGGTGGCTACACCTTC
CASSLDRVGGYTF
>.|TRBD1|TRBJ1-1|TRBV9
TGTGCCAGCAGCCCCAGGGGACAGGTGTTCACTGAAGCTTTCTTT
CASSPRGQVFTEAFF
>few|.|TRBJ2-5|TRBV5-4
TGCGCCAGCAGCCAGACCGGGAGCGGAGGAGAGACCCAGTACTTC
CASSQTGSGGETQYF
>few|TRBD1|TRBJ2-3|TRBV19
TGTGCCAGTAGTTTACAGGGGGATACGCAGTATTTT
CASSLQGDTQYF
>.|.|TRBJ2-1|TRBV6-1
TGTGCCAGCAGTGGATTATCGGGATCCTACAATGAGCAGTTCTTC
CASSGLSGSYNEQFF
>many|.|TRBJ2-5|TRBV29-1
TGCAGCGTTGGGCAAATAAACGGGGAGACCCAGTACTTC
CSVGQINGETQYF
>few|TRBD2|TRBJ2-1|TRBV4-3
TGCGCCAGCAGCCAAGATTGGGCGGGAGATTACAATGAGCAGTTCTTC
CASSQDWAGDYNEQFF
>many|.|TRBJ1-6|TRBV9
TGTGCCAGCAGCAGAGGGGGAACGGGGAGAGATTCACCCCTCCACTTT
CASSRGGTGRDSPLHF
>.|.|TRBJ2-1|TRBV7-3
TGTGCCAGCAGCAGGGTGGCTAGCTCTTCCTACAATGAGCAGTTCTTC
CASSRVASSSYNEQFF
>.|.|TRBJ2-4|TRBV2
TGTGCCAGCAGTGCACAGGGAAACATTCAGTACTTC
CASSAQGNIQYF
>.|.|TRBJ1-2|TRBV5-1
TGCGCCAGCAGCCGCCTCCAGGGTAACTATGGCTACACCTTC
CASSRLQGNYGYTF
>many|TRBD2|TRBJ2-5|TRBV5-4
TGTGCCAGCAGCTTGACTCGCGGGAGGGTGGGTGGAGAGACCCAGTACTTC
CASSLTRGRVGGETQYF
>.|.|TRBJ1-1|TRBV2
TGTGCCAGCAGTGAGAACTTGAACACTGAAGCTTTCTTT
CASSENLNTEAFF
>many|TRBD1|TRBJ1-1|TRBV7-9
TGTGCCAGCAGCCGCGGACAGGGAAACACTGAAGCTTTCTTT
CASSRGQGNTEAFF
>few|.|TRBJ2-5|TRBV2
TGTGCCAGCAGCGAACTAGCAGAAGAGACCCAGTACTTC
CASSELAEETQYF
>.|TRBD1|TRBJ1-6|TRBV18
TGTGCCAGCTCACCACAGGGGGCAGATAATTCACCCCTCCACTTT
CASSPQGADNSPLHF
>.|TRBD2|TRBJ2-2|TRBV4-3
TGCGCCAGCAGCCCAGCGGGATTCACCGGGGAGCTGTTTTTT
CASSPAGFTGELFF
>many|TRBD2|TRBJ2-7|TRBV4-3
TGCGCCAGCAGCCACTCTAGCGGGGGGTCCTACGAGCAGTACTTC
CASSHSSGGSYEQYF
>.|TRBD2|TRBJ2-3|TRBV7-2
TGTGCCAGCAGCGCGCTCCCTAGCGGGGTATCAGATACGCAGTATTTT
CASSALPSGVSDTQYF